The 19 T cell receptor beta chains reported below all come from one sample, sequenced in a study of T cell responses to AZD1222 COVID-19 vaccine. The method was immunoSEQ multiplex PCR; TCRdb's version includes in-frame clones alone and lacks a portion of them. The data contain more than 150,000 clones, about 91% of them singletons. Sequencing used peripheral blood, obtained on day 0 of AZD1222 vaccination. The source is an adult in good health.

The V gene is TRBV6-2 or TRBV6-3, the J gene TRBJ2-5; D not certain. The CDR3 totals 12 residues. Trimming removed 4 bases from V and 0 bases from J, with 3 bases in between. Germline-derived CDR1 and CDR2 are MNHEY and SVGEGT. The CDR3 reads CASSSYQETQYF. CDR3 nucleotides: TGTGCCAGCAGTTCGTACCAAGAGACCCAGTACTTC.

This clone occurred a few times. The CDR3 DNA reads as TGTGCCAGCAGCCCGACAGGGAGGGAAGAAAAACTGTTTTTT. Translating it yields CASSPTGREEKLFF. The V gene is TRBV14, the J gene TRBJ1-4, with TRBD1 matching over 7 bases. J was trimmed by 8 bases and V by 4 bases; bases with no gene match: 7. From germline, CDR1 is SGHDN and CDR2 FVKESK. CDR3 size: 14 residues.

This chain links TRBV30 with TRBJ2-7; possible D gene TRBD2, 6 bases. The CDR3 has 15 amino acids. V was trimmed by 1 base and J by 7 bases, leaving 20 bases between them. Germline CDR1 and CDR2: GTSNPN and SVGIG (reference sequence). The CDR3 DNA is TGTGCCTGGAGTGGTAGTCAGGGACTCCTCGGGGAGCAGTACTTC. This translates into CAWSGSQGLLGEQYF.

The J gene is TRBJ1-1, the V gene TRBV11-2; D is ambiguous. Trimming pared 4 bases from V and 5 bases from J, leaving 14 bases between. Per germline, CDR1 SGHAT and CDR2 FQNNGV. The CDR3 is made up of 14 amino acids. CDR3 in amino acids: CASSSGKGWTEAFF. The CDR3 DNA sequence: TGTGCCAGCAGCTCAGGTAAGGGATGGACTGAAGCTTTCTTT.

The V call is TRBV11-2, the J call TRBJ2-7; 9 bases agree with TRBD2. Looked up from germline, CDR1 is SGHAT and CDR2 is FQNNGV. CDR3 length equals 18 residues. The ends lost 0 bases at V and 4 bases at J; junction bases unmatched: 13. The DNA for the CDR3 is TGTGCCAGCAGCTTAGATGTCCCTCGCCCAGCGGGAGGATACGAGCAGTACTTC. Its translation: CASSLDVPRPAGGYEQYF.

The V gene is TRBV5-1, the J gene TRBJ2-2; TRBD1 matches 8 bases. This CDR3 has 15 amino acids. J lost 4 bases, V lost 2 bases, and 4 bases had no gene match. Germline V gene lookup returns CDR1 SGHRS and CDR2 YFSETQ. The CDR3 reads CASSLRDRGTGELFF. The CDR3 DNA sequence: TGCGCCAGCAGCTTACGTGACAGGGGCACCGGGGAGCTGTTTTTT.

The V gene is TRBV11-2, the J gene TRBJ1-1; D uncertain. CDR3 length equals 14 residues. Trimming removed 6 bases at V and 1 base at J, with 12 bases between. Germline V gene lookup returns CDR1 SGHAT and CDR2 FQNNGV. CDR3 residues: CASRPEAANTEAFF. The DNA for the CDR3 is TGTGCCAGCAGACCGGAGGCGGCGAACACTGAAGCTTTCTTT.

The J gene is TRBJ2-3, the V gene TRBV5-5, with a weak D call TRBD2 (7 bases). The CDR3 totals 17 residues. The germline V gene has CDR1 SGHKS and CDR2 YYEKEE (reference sequence). Trimming removed 5 bases from V and 1 base from J, with 20 bases in between. The CDR3 spells CASSLVRGASGTDTQYF. The CDR3 nucleotides read TGTGCCAGCAGTCTCGTTCGGGGGGCCAGTGGCACAGATACGCAGTATTTT.

V and J are TRBV27 and TRBJ2-7; possibly TRBD1 for D (5 bases). The CDR3 sequence is 13 residues long. V gave up 3 bases and J gave up 3 bases, with 9 bases separating them. The germline V gene has CDR1 MNHEY and CDR2 SMNVEV (reference sequence). The CDR3 sequence: CASSLGPIYEQYF. In DNA, the CDR3 is TGTGCCAGCAGTTTGGGGCCGATCTACGAGCAGTACTTC.

The V and J genes are TRBV3-1 (or the pseudogene TRBV3-2) and TRBJ2-2; 13 bases align to TRBD2. V lost 5 bases, J lost 4 bases, and 4 bases stayed unmatched. There are 16 residues in the CDR3. CDR1 and CDR2 (germline): LGHDT, YNNKEL (reference sequence). This chain's CDR3 is CASSSRTSGSTGELFF. CDR3 DNA sequence: TGTGCCAGCAGCTCGCGGACTAGCGGGAGCACCGGGGAGCTGTTTTTT.

V and J are TRBV7-6 and TRBJ2-1; 11 nucleotides line up with TRBD2. From germline, CDR1 is SGHVS and CDR2 FNYEAQ. V shed 5 bases, J shed 14 bases, and the junction held 5 bases outside the gene matches. CDR3 size: 12 residues. The CDR3 loop is CASSAGLAVKFF. Written as DNA, the CDR3 is TGTGCCAGCAGCGCGGGACTAGCGGTGAAGTTCTTC.

CDR3 nucleotides: TGTGCCAGCAGCTGGGCCGGACAGGGGGCGCATGGCTACACCTTC. Amino acid sequence: CASSWAGQGAHGYTF. The J gene is TRBJ1-2, the V gene TRBV7-3; TRBD1 agrees at 11 bases. The CDR3 has 15 residues. From germline, CDR1 is SGHTA and CDR2 FQGTGA. V lost 4 bases and J lost 6; bases outside the gene matches: 7.

J is TRBJ1-2 and V is TRBV9; no firm D call. V shed 2 bases and J shed 0 bases, with 5 bases lying between them. CDR1 is SGDLS and CDR2 is YYNGEE in the germline V gene. The CDR3 is 13 residues long. CDR3 protein: CASSVRANYGYTF. The DNA for the CDR3 is TGTGCCAGCAGCGTCAGAGCTAACTATGGCTACACCTTC.

The chain joins TRBV14 to TRBJ1-1; D uncertain. Germline CDR1 SGHDN, CDR2 FVKESK. The CDR3 runs 13 residues. V lost 3 bases and J 1 base, leaving 6 bases between the germline ends. CDR3 sequence reads: CASSHGTNTEAFF. CDR3 nucleotide sequence: TGTGCCAGCAGCCATGGCACGAACACTGAAGCTTTCTTT.

The sample holds a few counts of this clone. The genes are TRBV4-3 and TRBJ1-1; a weak D match, TRBD1 (5 bases). The V end was cut by 0 bases, the J end by 0 bases, with 17 bases between. Germline V gene data show CDR1 as LGHNA and CDR2 as YSLEER. The CDR3 is made up of 18 amino acids. The CDR3 spells CASSQDPGQIGLNTEAFF. CDR3 in DNA: TGCGCCAGCAGCCAAGATCCGGGGCAGATCGGTTTGAACACTGAAGCTTTCTTT.

CDR3 residues: CASSLEGTSGNTIYF. In DNA, the CDR3 is TGTGCCAGCAGTTTGGAGGGGACCTCTGGAAACACCATATATTTT. This chain uses TRBV7-8 with TRBJ1-3; tentatively, D is TRBD1 (5 bases). CDR1 is SGHVS, CDR2 FQNEAQ, per germline. The CDR3 loop spans 15 amino acids. Trimming took off 6 bases at V and 0 bases at J, with 12 bases between the two ends.

The CDR3 reads CASSCHRGNTEAFF. In DNA, the CDR3 is TGTGCCAGCAGCTGCCACAGGGGGAACACTGAAGCTTTCTTT. This chain uses TRBV21-1 with TRBJ1-1; the tabulated D call, TRBD1, remains unverified against the DNA. TRBV21-1 is noted as a pseudogene. The CDR3 contains 14 residues.

The rearrangement joins TRBV5-1 to TRBJ1-4; tentatively, D is TRBD1 (5 bases). Trimming took off 4 bases at V and 14 bases at J, with 12 bases between the two ends. CDR3 length equals 11 residues. CDR1 is SGHRS and CDR2 is YFSETQ in the germline V gene. DNA for the CDR3: TGCGCCAGCAGCGGCGGGGGACGGCTGTTTTTT. Translation gives CASSGGGRLFF.

The rearrangement joins TRBV30 to TRBJ1-2, with D maybe TRBD1 (5 bases). With 2 bases removed from V and 4 bases from J, the gap between germline ends came to 17 bases. CDR1 and CDR2 from the germline V gene are GTSNPN and SVGIG (reference sequence). This CDR3 is 15 amino acids long. This CDR3 reads CAWSRDPGTFYGYTF. In DNA, the CDR3 is TGTGCCTGGAGTCGGGACCCAGGGACGTTCTATGGCTACACCTTC.